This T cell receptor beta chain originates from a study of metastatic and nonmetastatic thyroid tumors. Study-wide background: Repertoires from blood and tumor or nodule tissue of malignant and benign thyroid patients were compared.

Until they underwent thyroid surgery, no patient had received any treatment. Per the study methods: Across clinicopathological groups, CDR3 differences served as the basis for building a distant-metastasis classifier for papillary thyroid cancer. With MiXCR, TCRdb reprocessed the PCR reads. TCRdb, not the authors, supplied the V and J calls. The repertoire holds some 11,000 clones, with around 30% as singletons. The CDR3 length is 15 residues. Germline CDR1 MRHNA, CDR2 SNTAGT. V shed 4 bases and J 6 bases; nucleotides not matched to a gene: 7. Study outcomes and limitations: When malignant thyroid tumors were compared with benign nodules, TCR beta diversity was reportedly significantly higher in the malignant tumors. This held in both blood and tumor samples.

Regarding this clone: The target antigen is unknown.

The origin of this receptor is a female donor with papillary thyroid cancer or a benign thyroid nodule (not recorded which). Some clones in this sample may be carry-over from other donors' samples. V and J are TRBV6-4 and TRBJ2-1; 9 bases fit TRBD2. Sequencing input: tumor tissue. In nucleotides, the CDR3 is TGTGCCAGCAGTGTCTTAGCGGGAGAGGCCAATGAGCAGTTCTTC. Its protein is CASSVLAGEANEQFF.